The 2 T cell receptor beta chains below were found in one sample sequenced in a study of T cells after yellow fever vaccination. One entry per CDR3 protein, called by TCRdb with MiXCR from the 5' RACE reads. The profile shows nearly 550,000 distinct CDR3 sequences, over 15% of them singletons. The source was PBMCs, collected 15 days after the yellow fever booster vaccination. All receptors derive from a man aged 25 to 40 who received the YFV17D yellow fever vaccine.

This clonotype came up a few times. The genes are TRBV29-1 and TRBJ2-3; D gene unclear. The CDR3 is 14 residues long. Germline lookup yields CDR1 SQVTM and CDR2 ANQGSEA. The V gene lost 4 bases and the J gene lost 1 base, with 12 bases spanning the gap. The CDR3 is CSVVRPRRTDTQYF. In nucleotides, the CDR3 is TGCAGCGTTGTCAGGCCCCGACGCACAGATACGCAGTATTTT.

This clonotype showed up just a few times. The chain employs TRBV21-1 and TRBJ2-7. TRBV21-1 is designated a pseudogene. CDR3 size: 17 residues. The CDR3 protein is CASRSTPMLITKFRQYF. As DNA, the CDR3 is TGTGCCAGCAGAAGCACACCTATGCTTATTACCAAGTTCAGGCAGTACTTC.